Listed below are T cell receptor beta chains from one sample, sequenced in a study of T cell changes during pregnancy in multiple sclerosis. Only in-frame clones appear in the TCRdb table, and some are missing; sequencing was by immunoSEQ multiplex PCR. Among roughly 41,000 clones, 89% were seen once, and the ten largest hold 0.5% to 0.65%. This sample comprised CD4+ T cells from peripheral blood mononuclear cells, obtained in the first trimester of pregnancy. These receptors all stem from a female donor with multiple sclerosis, enrolled in a pregnancy study. Both conserved end residues are part of each CDR3. A D gene is named only where the DNA matches it firmly. Clone size appears in some rows only: once, few, many, or a class for an expanded clone.

J	D	size	V	CDR3	DNA
TRBJ2-5	TRBD2	.	TRBV5-4	CASSLPGPGLVQGETQYF	TGTGCCAGCAGCTTGCCGGGGCCGGGACTAGTGCAGGGAGAGACCCAGTACTTC
TRBJ2-7	TRBD2	.	TRBV6-5	CASSWTSGMYEQYF	TGTGCCAGCAGTTGGACTAGCGGGATGTACGAGCAGTACTTC
TRBJ2-3	.	.	TRBV5-6	CASRRGADTQYF	TGTGCCAGCAGGCGGGGCGCAGATACGCAGTATTTT
TRBJ2-1	TRBD1	.	TRBV7-2	CASSLVGTGAYNEQFF	TGTGCCAGCAGCTTAGTCGGGACAGGAGCCTACAATGAGCAGTTCTTC
TRBJ2-3	TRBD1	.	TRBV7-3	CASSLKRQGATDTQYF	TGTGCCAGCAGCTTAAAAAGGCAGGGGGCAACAGATACGCAGTATTTT
TRBJ1-1	.	.	TRBV19	CASRLQDRLNTEAFF	TGTGCCAGTAGGTTACAGGACAGACTTAACACTGAAGCTTTCTTT
TRBJ1-1	.	.	TRBV9	CASSREPRETEAFF	TGTGCCAGCTCTCGGGAGCCAAGAGAAACTGAAGCTTTCTTT
TRBJ2-1	TRBD2	.	TRBV7-3	CASSRTSGNHNEQFF	TGTGCCAGCAGCAGGACTAGCGGGAACCACAATGAGCAGTTCTTC
TRBJ2-5	TRBD2	.	TRBV29-1	CSVRGLAKETQYF	TGCAGCGTCCGAGGACTAGCTAAAGAGACCCAGTACTTC
TRBJ1-3	TRBD1	.	TRBV11-3	CASSPGTGRYGNTIYF	TGTGCCAGCAGCCCCGGGACAGGGCGGTACGGAAACACCATATATTTT
TRBJ1-1	TRBD1	.	TRBV2	CASSELQGATTEAFF	TGTGCCAGCAGTGAACTACAGGGGGCGACCACTGAAGCTTTCTTT
TRBJ1-6	TRBD1	once	TRBV5-5	CASSLTGGDSNSPLHF	TGTGCCAGCAGCCTCACAGGGGGGGATAGTAATTCACCCCTCCACTTT
TRBJ2-1	.	.	TRBV6-5	CASSYWPSWNNEQFF	TGTGCCAGCAGTTACTGGCCTAGCTGGAACAATGAGCAGTTCTTC
TRBJ2-1	TRBD2	.	TRBV27	CASSLGASGYNEQFF	TGTGCCAGCAGTTTAGGAGCTAGCGGTTACAATGAGCAGTTCTTC
TRBJ2-2	.	.	TRBV2	CASSESVVFSTGELFF	TGTGCCAGCAGTGAATCCGTAGTGTTTTCCACCGGGGAGCTGTTTTTT
TRBJ2-7	.	.	TRBV7-8	CASSLISGGTASYEQYF	TGTGCCAGCAGCTTAATTTCTGGGGGGACAGCCTCCTACGAGCAGTACTTC
TRBJ2-7	.	.	TRBV6-5	CASSRDRPPAYEQYF	TGTGCCAGCAGTCGAGACAGGCCACCCGCCTACGAGCAGTACTTC
TRBJ1-5	.	.	TRBV2	CASRKGVRAGQPQHF	TGTGCCAGCAGGAAAGGCGTCAGGGCTGGTCAGCCCCAGCATTTT
TRBJ2-3	TRBD2	.	TRBV19	CASSMGFTSGADTQYF	TGTGCCAGTAGTATGGGCTTCACTAGCGGGGCAGATACGCAGTATTTT
TRBJ2-5	.	.	TRBV2	CASSEQRGTNQETQYF	TGTGCCAGCAGTGAACAGAGGGGGACTAACCAAGAGACCCAGTACTTC
TRBJ2-1	.	.	TRBV5-6	CASSLGWQGSSYNEQFF	TGTGCCAGCAGCCTGGGGTGGCAGGGGAGCTCCTACAATGAGCAGTTCTTC
TRBJ1-5	.	.	TRBV4-1	CASSQGVNQPQHF	TGCGCCAGCAGCCAAGGAGTAAATCAGCCCCAGCATTTT
TRBJ1-4	TRBD1	.	TRBV4-1	CASSQDGVGGVGTNEKLFF	TGCGCCAGCAGCCAAGATGGGGTAGGGGGCGTTGGGACTAATGAAAAACTGTTTTTT
TRBJ2-1	TRBD2	.	TRBV18	CASSPPGTSGSNEQFF	TGTGCCAGCTCACCACCCGGGACTAGCGGGAGCAATGAGCAGTTCTTC
TRBJ2-4	.	.	TRBV5-6	CASSFGGGSQEGF	.
TRBJ2-3	TRBD2	.	TRBV9	CASSVLAGGLTDTQYF	TGTGCCAGCAGCGTTTTAGCGGGAGGTTTGACAGATACGCAGTATTTT
TRBJ2-5	TRBD2	.	TRBV25-1	CASRAGTSGLQETQYF	TGTGCCAGCAGAGCTGGGACTAGCGGGTTGCAAGAGACCCAGTACTTC
TRBJ2-7	.	once	TRBV7-9	CASSFEFYEQYF	TGTGCCAGCAGCTTTGAGTTCTACGAGCAGTACTTC
TRBJ2-1	.	.	TRBV27	CASRLLVTSSYNEQFF	TGTGCCAGCAGGTTACTAGTGACGAGCTCCTACAATGAGCAGTTCTTC
TRBJ2-1	.	.	TRBV27	CASSFQGFIEQFF	TGTGCCAGCAGTTTTCAGGGGTTCATTGAGCAGTTCTTC
TRBJ1-1	TRBD1	.	TRBV11-1	CASSLYGTGDTEAFF	TGTGCCAGCAGCTTATATGGGACAGGGGATACTGAAGCTTTCTTT
TRBJ2-7	.	.	TRBV10-3	CAIGNLRGEQYF	TGTGCCATCGGTAACTTACGGGGCGAGCAGTACTTC
TRBJ1-2	TRBD1	.	TRBV28	CASSLGQGLDGYTF	TGTGCCAGCAGTCTGGGACAGGGTTTGGATGGCTACACCTTC
TRBJ2-3	TRBD1	.	TRBV5-1	CASSLRGTGATSTDTQYF	TGCGCCAGCAGCTTGCGGGGGACAGGGGCCACTAGCACAGATACGCAGTATTTT
TRBJ2-6	.	.	TRBV29-1	CSVRSGANVLTF	TGCAGCGTGAGGTCTGGGGCCAACGTCCTGACTTTC
TRBJ1-4	.	few	TRBV20-1	CSASRDEKLFF	TGCAGTGCTAGCAGGGATGAAAAACTGTTTTTT
TRBJ2-1	.	once	TRBV7-6	CASRRPRVNVSYNEQFF	TGTGCCAGCAGGCGTCCGAGGGTCAACGTCTCCTACAATGAGCAGTTCTTC
TRBJ2-6	.	.	TRBV6-5	CASSYRQVPGANVLTF	TGTGCCAGCAGTTACCGACAGGTTCCTGGGGCCAACGTCCTGACTTTC
TRBJ2-3	TRBD2	.	TRBV18	CASSPGLAGTSTDTQYF	TGTGCCAGCTCACCAGGACTAGCGGGAACTAGCACAGATACGCAGTATTTT
TRBJ2-5	.	.	TRBV5-6	CASSLEPTYQETQYF	TGTGCCAGCAGCTTGGAACCTACGTACCAAGAGACCCAGTACTTC
TRBJ2-3	TRBD2	.	TRBV7-2	CASSITSGRAGDTQYF	TGTGCCAGCAGCATTACTAGCGGGAGGGCCGGGGATACGCAGTATTTT
TRBJ2-7	TRBD1	.	TRBV9	CASSEGQGTYEQYF	TGTGCCAGCAGCGAAGGACAGGGGACCTACGAGCAGTACTTC
TRBJ1-2	TRBD1	.	TRBV4-3	CASSHDRGRGEGYTF	TGCGCCAGCAGCCATGACAGGGGGCGAGGTGAGGGCTACACCTTC
TRBJ2-7	TRBD2	.	TRBV5-6	CASSFSGLAGGEQYF	TGTGCCAGCAGCTTCTCCGGACTAGCGGGAGGCGAGCAGTACTTC
TRBJ2-7	.	.	TRBV5-1	CASSLGEHEQYF	TGCGCCAGCAGCTTGGGGGAGCACGAGCAGTACTTC
TRBJ1-1	TRBD1	once	TRBV28	CATEGATEAFF	TGTGCCACAGAGGGGGCCACTGAAGCTTTCTTT
TRBJ2-1	TRBD2	.	TRBV9	CASSALSGSVWQFF	TGTGCCAGCAGCGCACTAAGCGGGAGTGTTTGGCAGTTCTTC
TRBJ2-3	TRBD2	.	TRBV28	CASRGLESYF	TGTGCCAGCAGGGGACTAGAATCGTATTTT
TRBJ1-1	.	.	TRBV9	CASSLGQWTEAFF	TGTGCCAGCAGCCTCGGACAGTGGACTGAAGCTTTCTTT
TRBJ1-4	TRBD1	.	TRBV2	CASSDGDSLITGKLFF	TGTGCCAGCAGTGATGGGGACAGCCTAATAACGGGGAAACTGTTTTTT
TRBJ1-2	TRBD1	.	TRBV28	CASSELDRGTF	TGTGCCAGCAGCGAGTTGGACAGGGGGACCTTC
TRBJ2-7	TRBD2	.	TRBV7-8	CASSLSGTRTLAPYEQYF	TGTGCCAGCAGCTTAAGCGGGACTCGAACATTGGCTCCCTACGAGCAGTACTTC
TRBJ2-2	.	.	TRBV5-1	CASSLRTSSGELFF	TGCGCCAGCAGCCTCCGAACTAGCTCCGGGGAGCTGTTTTTT
TRBJ2-1	.	.	TRBV9	CASSGWGQYGGPYNEQFF	TGTGCCAGCAGCGGCTGGGGGCAATATGGCGGACCCTACAATGAGCAGTTCTTC
TRBJ1-3	TRBD1	.	TRBV6-6	CASTIAGQGGGNTIYF	TGTGCCAGCACCATAGCGGGACAGGGTGGCGGAAACACCATATATTTT
TRBJ2-7	.	.	TRBV7-6	CASSLTLYYEQYF	TGTGCCAGCAGCTTAACCCTATATTACGAGCAGTACTTC